These 3 T cell receptor beta chains came from one sample sequenced in a study of blood T cell repertoires in COVID-19. This table comes from immunoSEQ multiplex PCR, and its TCRdb copy is limited to in-frame clones, with some not included. The repertoire holds roughly 260,000 clones, with approximately 90% as singletons. The sequenced material came from peripheral blood. The receptors originated from a woman aged 40 to 50 who had recovered from COVID-19.

This chain connects TRBV11-3 to TRBJ2-1; 8 nucleotides align to TRBD1. This CDR3 has 17 amino acids. Germline CDR1 is SGHNT and CDR2 is YENEEA. Germline trimming cut 4 bases from V and 6 bases from J; bases unmatched to any gene: 14. DNA of the CDR3: TGTGCCAGCAGCTATGGCACAGGGGGGCAGGGACTCAATGAGCAGTTCTTC. This translates into CASSYGTGGQGLNEQFF.

The gene calls are TRBV29-1 and TRBJ2-1; 7 bases line up with TRBD1. Germline loops: CDR1 SQVTM, CDR2 ANQGSEA. J was trimmed by 7 bases and V by 7 bases; bases with no gene match: 13. The CDR3 runs 14 residues. In DNA form, the CDR3 reads TGCAGCGCCGATACAGGGGTCAGTAAAAATGAGCAGTTCTTC. It translates to CSADTGVSKNEQFF.

V is TRBV4-2 and J is TRBJ2-4; perhaps TRBD2 as D (6 bases). CDR1 is LGHNA and CDR2 is YNFKEQ in the germline V gene. The CDR3 is 16 amino acids. Between the trimmed V and J ends, which lost 2 bases and 8 bases, there was a span of 19 bases. The chain's CDR3 is CASSQSPGTEHDIQYF. In DNA, the CDR3 is TGTGCCAGCAGCCAAAGCCCGGGGACTGAACACGACATTCAGTACTTC.